The entry below gives a single T cell receptor (beta chain) sequence along with its context. Its target is unknown. The data originate from a study of T cell responses to AZD1222 COVID-19 vaccine. Study context: Researchers grouped second doses given at about 4 or about 12 weeks into one pool.

Libraries were prepared by immunoSEQ multiplex PCR; TCRdb keeps only in-frame clonotypes and omits some of them. The data contain approximately 100,000 clones, around 91% of them singletons. The CDR3 loop spans 14 amino acids. Germline V gene lookup returns CDR1 GTSNPN and CDR2 SVGIG (reference sequence). Trimming left V 2 bases short and J 6 bases short, with 13 bases between. Overall study results and limits: Donor demographics were predominantly white British with a female majority; clonal diversity may be underestimated. Vaccination with two AZD1222 doses was followed by a rise in Spike-specific TCR breadth and depth.

This TCR derives from an adult in good health. The V gene is TRBV30, the J gene TRBJ2-2; possibly TRBD2 for D (5 bases). The sequencing used peripheral blood, collected on day 0 of AZD1222 vaccination. The CDR3 reads CAWSSPSSPGELFF. CDR3 bases: TGTGCCTGGAGTAGCCCTAGCAGTCCCGGGGAGCTGTTTTTT. Based on the CDR3 plus reference TRBV30 and TRBJ2-2, the full variable domain is SQTIHQWPATLVQPVGSPLSLECTVEGTSNPNLYWYRQAAGRGLQLLFYSVGIGQISSEVPQNLSASRPQDRQFILSSKKLLLSDSGFYLCAWSSPSSPGELFFGEGSRLTVL.